This TCR beta chain was sequenced in a study of blood T cell repertoires in COVID-19. The overall study: Material from acute and convalescent COVID-19 was sourced from the United States, Italy and Spain. The analysed material was cDNA or gDNA that came from T cells, B-cell-depleted T cells, or PBMCs.

Germline V gene sequence: CDR1 SGHVS, CDR2 FQNEAQ. This CDR3 contains 16 residues. With 0 bases clipped from V and 4 bases from J, the junction kept 3 bases outside the gene matches. Clones were read by immunoSEQ multiplex PCR, and TCRdb kept only the in-frame ones, dropping some. There are 200,000 to 250,000 clones in the sample; around 82% occur only once, and under 3.5% lies in the top ten. This sequence originates from a man aged 50-60 years with active or convalescent COVID-19. The chain joins TRBV7-8 to TRBJ1-2; 12 nucleotides line up with TRBD1. Specimen: peripheral blood. The CDR3 is CASSLAGTGGFYGYTF. In DNA form, the CDR3 reads TGTGCCAGCAGCTTAGCGGGGACAGGGGGCTTCTATGGCTACACCTTC.